This T cell receptor beta chain was observed in a study of CD8 T cells in Susac syndrome. This clonotype was recorded only once. Reverse transcription of roughly 0.5 to 1 ug RNA was carried out with random hexamers. MiXCR, run by TCRdb on the immunoSEQ multiplex PCR reads, gives a single entry per CDR3 protein. This table has about 290,000 distinct CDR3 sequences, almost 85% appearing once. V lost 2 bases to trimming and J lost 8 bases; unmatched junction nucleotides: 11. Germline CDR1 and CDR2: SGHDT and YYEEEE. This CDR3 is 16 amino acids long. Source material: CD8+ T cells from PBMCs. This sequence was found in a human donor with multiple sclerosis. This chain connects TRBV5-6 to TRBJ2-1, with TRBD2 identical over 9 bases. The CDR3 here is CASSFLVSGSGDEQFF. The CDR3 region has the DNA TGTGCCAGCAGCTTCCTAGTTAGCGGGAGCGGCGATGAGCAGTTCTTC.